Each of the 13 T cell receptor beta chains below was sequenced from the same sample in a study of beta chain features in type 1 diabetes. Overall study results and limits: The study found moderately but significantly shorter TCRB CDR3s in all four CD4+ subsets of Type 1 diabetes patients.

No antigen is known for these receptors. As every portion of the isolated RNA was reverse transcribed, the sequencing read expressed TCRB transcripts. The method was immunoSEQ multiplex PCR; TCRdb's version includes in-frame clones alone and lacks a portion of them. This table has 55,000 to 80,000 clones, approximately 50% appearing once. Sequenced material: central memory CD4+ T cells from blood. These receptors all come from a man in his thirties or forties with type 1 diabetes.

V and J are TRBV7-8 and TRBJ2-4; possible D gene TRBD2, 6 bases. The CDR3 is made up of 18 amino acids. Trimming removed 5 bases from V and 0 bases from J, with 20 bases in between. The germline gives CDR1 SGHVS, CDR2 FQNEAQ. The CDR3 loop reads CASSPGLTELIAKNIQYF. CDR3 coding DNA: TGTGCCAGCAGCCCGGGACTGACGGAGTTGATAGCCAAAAACATTCAGTACTTC.

This clone was found once. This chain connects TRBV7-9 to TRBJ2-2; possible D gene TRBD1, 6 bases. This CDR3 is 14 amino acids long. Trimming cost V 5 bases and J 6 bases, with 13 bases left between them. CDR1 SEHNR and CDR2 FQNEAQ come from the germline V gene (reference sequence). Here the CDR3 DNA reads TGTGCCAGCAGCCCGCGGGCAGGGGCCGGGGAGCTGTTTTTT. Translated: CASSPRAGAGELFF.

V usage is TRBV5-8 and J usage is TRBJ1-4, with 11 nucleotides matching TRBD1. V shed 2 bases and J 7 bases; nucleotides not matched to a gene: 7. This CDR3 has 16 amino acids. CDR1 and CDR2 from the germline V gene are SGHTS and YDEGEE. The CDR3, as DNA: TGTGCCAGCAGCTTTTGGACAGGGGGCGAAGGTGAAAAACTGTTTTTT. Translated, it gives CASSFWTGGEGEKLFF.

This chain uses TRBV5-5 with TRBJ1-1; D ambiguous. V lost 4 bases and J lost 6, with 16 bases in between. There are 14 residues in the CDR3. Germline lookup yields CDR1 SGHKS and CDR2 YYEKEE (reference sequence). CDR3 loop: CASSPGLTIPEAFF. In DNA form, the CDR3 reads TGTGCCAGCAGCCCCGGGTTAACGATCCCTGAAGCTTTCTTT.

This clone was seen more than once but under ten times. V gene TRBV27 combines with J gene TRBJ2-1; D is unclear. Per germline, CDR1 MNHEY and CDR2 SMNVEV (reference sequence). The length of the CDR3 is 15 residues. V was clipped by 5 bases and J by 6 bases, with 17 bases between them. CDR3: CASSPRQTAGNEQFF. The CDR3 region has the DNA TGTGCCAGCAGTCCCAGACAAACTGCTGGCAATGAGCAGTTCTTC.

The chain uses TRBV7-2 and TRBJ2-1; D is undetermined. The CDR3 has 13 amino acids. V was pared by 2 bases and J by 3 bases, with 5 bases between. CDR1 is SGHTA, CDR2 FQGNSA, per germline. CDR3 loop: CASSLPVYNEQFF. As DNA, the CDR3 is TGTGCCAGCAGCTTACCCGTCTACAATGAGCAGTTCTTC.

The rearrangement uses TRBV5-1 and TRBJ2-3; possible D gene TRBD2, 6 bases. This CDR3 is built from 16 residues. V was trimmed by 2 bases and J by 0 bases, leaving 13 bases between them. Germline-derived CDR1 and CDR2 are SGHRS and YFSETQ. CDR3 residues: CASSLPPGTSTDTQYF. The CDR3 DNA sequence: TGCGCCAGCAGCTTACCCCCCGGGACTAGCACAGATACGCAGTATTTT.

This clone came up a few times. This chain uses TRBV5-1 with TRBJ2-5; D perhaps matches TRBD1 (6 bases). This CDR3 is 14 amino acids long. Trimming took off 2 bases at V and 5 bases at J, with 13 bases between the two ends. Per germline, CDR1 SGHRS and CDR2 YFSETQ. CDR3 nucleotides: TGCGCCAGCAGCTTTTCGGACAGTACCGAGACCCAGTACTTC. It is translated as CASSFSDSTETQYF.

Notes on this clone: One junction end does not reproduce the germline sequence, and a read error may be involved. The chain links TRBV7-8 to TRBJ1-1; TRBD1 agrees at 11 bases. The CDR3 totals 17 residues. CDR1 SGHVS and CDR2 FQNEAQ come from the germline V gene. CDR3 DNA: TGTGCCGGCAGCTCGGGACAGGGGGGGTTTCTGGACACTGAAGCTTTCTTT. Its translation is CAGSSGQGGFLDTEAFF.

This sequence joins TRBV29-1 and TRBJ2-1, with TRBD2 as a possible D gene (6 bases). CDR1 and CDR2 (germline): SQVTM, ANQGSEA. V gave up 6 bases and J gave up 7 bases, with 10 bases separating them. CDR3 length: 11 amino acids. The CDR3 region has the DNA TGCAGCGTGGCGGGAACAAATGAGCAGTTCTTC. Protein: CSVAGTNEQFF.

The chain carries TRBV6-5 and TRBJ2-7; 7 nucleotides align to TRBD2. CDR1 MNHEY and CDR2 SVGAGI come from the germline V gene. After removal of 9 bases from V and 5 bases from J, the junction contained 13 bases not matched to a gene. The CDR3 is 14 residues long. CDR3 DNA: TGTGCCAGTCGCATCGGGCGGGAGAACCACGAGCAGTACTTC. This codes for CASRIGRENHEQYF.

The count of this clone is one. The chain carries TRBV6-1 and TRBJ1-5; D remains ambiguous. CDR1 is MNHNS, CDR2 SASEGT, per germline. The CDR3 spans 16 residues. V was trimmed by 0 bases and J by 6 bases, leaving 15 bases between them. Here the CDR3 DNA reads TGTGCCAGCAGTGAAGCAATCCACTCGCGAGGTCAGCCCCAGCATTTT. It translates to CASSEAIHSRGQPQHF.

The chain couples TRBV5-1 to TRBJ1-2; 7 positions match TRBD1. With V trimmed by 0 bases and J by 2 bases, 7 bases remained unmatched. The CDR3 runs to 16 residues. Germline CDR1 reads SGHRS; CDR2 reads YFSETQ. CDR3 DNA: TGCGCCAGCAGCTTGGCCCCAGGACAGGCAAACTATGGCTACACCTTC. Translated: CASSLAPGQANYGYTF.